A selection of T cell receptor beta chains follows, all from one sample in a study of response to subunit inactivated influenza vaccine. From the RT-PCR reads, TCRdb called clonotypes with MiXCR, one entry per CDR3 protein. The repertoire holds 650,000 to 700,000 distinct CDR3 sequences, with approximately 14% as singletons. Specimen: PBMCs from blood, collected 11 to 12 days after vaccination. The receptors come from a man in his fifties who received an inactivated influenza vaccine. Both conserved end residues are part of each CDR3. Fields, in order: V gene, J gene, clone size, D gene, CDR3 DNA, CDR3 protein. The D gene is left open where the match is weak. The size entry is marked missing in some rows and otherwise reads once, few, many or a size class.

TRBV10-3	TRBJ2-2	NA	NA	TGTGCCATCTCTGAGACTTCTCCGACCGGGGAGCTGTTTTTT	CAISETSPTGELFF
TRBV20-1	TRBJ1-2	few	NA	TGCAGTGCTTCAGACCCGGGTCCACAAGTTGGCTACACCTTC	CSASDPGPQVGYTF
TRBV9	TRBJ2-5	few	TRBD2	TGTGCCAGCAGCGAAGGTCCTAGCGGGGAGGGAGAGACCCAGTACTTC	CASSEGPSGEGETQYF
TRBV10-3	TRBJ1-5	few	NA	TGTGCCATCAGTGGATCCCCGCAATTGCCCCAGCATTTT	CAISGSPQLPQHF
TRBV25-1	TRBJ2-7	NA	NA	TGTGCCAGCACGGGCGGGACCCCCTCTTACGAGCAGTACTTC	CASTGGTPSYEQYF
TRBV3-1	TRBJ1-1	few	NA	TGTGCCAGCAGCCAAGGAGTACAGCCTGAAGCTTTCTTT	CASSQGVQPEAFF
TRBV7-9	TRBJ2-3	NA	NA	TGTGCCAGCAGCACGCGGGACTTAGGGCAGTATTTT	CASSTRDLGQYF
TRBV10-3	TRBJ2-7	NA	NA	TGTGCCATCAGTGACTTATTAGCGAGGTCCTACGAGCAGTACTTC	CAISDLLARSYEQYF
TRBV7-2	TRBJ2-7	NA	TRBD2	TGTGCCAGCAGCCCTGAAACTAGCGGGGGAAATCAGTACTTC	CASSPETSGGNQYF
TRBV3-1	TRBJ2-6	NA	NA	TGTGCCAGCAGCCAATCATGGCAGGGGAGCTCTGGGGCCAACGTCCTGACTTTC	CASSQSWQGSSGANVLTF
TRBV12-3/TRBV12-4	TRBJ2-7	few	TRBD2	TGTGCCAGCAGCATTCTTATAGCGGGGGCGAACTACGAGCAGTACTTC	CASSILIAGANYEQYF
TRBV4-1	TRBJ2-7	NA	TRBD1	TGCGCCAGCAGCCTTACGGGCAGGGGGATGATAAGCTACGAGCAGTACTTC	CASSLTGRGMISYEQYF
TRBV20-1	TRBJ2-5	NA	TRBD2	TGCAGTGCTAGAGAGACTAGCAGCCAAGAGACCCAGTACTTC	CSARETSSQETQYF
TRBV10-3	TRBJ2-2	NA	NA	TGTGCCATCAGTGAGTCATCGGTACTGACCGGGGAGCTGTTTTTT	CAISESSVLTGELFF
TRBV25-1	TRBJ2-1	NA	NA	TGTGCCAGCAGTGAGACTAGGGCTCGAGAGCAGTTCTTC	CASSETRAREQFF
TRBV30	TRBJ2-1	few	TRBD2	TGTGCCTGGAGACTAGCGGGGGCAAATGAGCAGTTCTTC	CAWRLAGANEQFF
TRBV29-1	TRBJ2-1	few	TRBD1	TGCAGCGCCTGGGACAGGGCACGCAACAATGAGCAGTTCTTC	CSAWDRARNNEQFF
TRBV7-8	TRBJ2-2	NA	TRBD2	TGTGCCAGCAGCCCCCCGGGACTAGGAACTCGGGAGCTGTTTTTT	CASSPPGLGTRELFF
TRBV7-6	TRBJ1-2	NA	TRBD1	TGTGCCAGCAGCCCTAGTCCGGGACAGGGGGAAGTAGGCTACACCTTC	CASSPSPGQGEVGYTF
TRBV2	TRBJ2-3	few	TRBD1	TGTGCCAGCAGTGTGACCCCGGGACAGGGGACAGATACGCAGTATTTT	CASSVTPGQGTDTQYF
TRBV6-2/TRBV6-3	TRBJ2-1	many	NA	TGTGCCAGCAGTTACGGCTACAATGAGCAGTTCTTC	CASSYGYNEQFF
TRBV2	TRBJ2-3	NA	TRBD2	TGTGCCAGCAAACCCGGACTAGCGGGACTTTATACGCAGTATTTT	CASKPGLAGLYTQYF
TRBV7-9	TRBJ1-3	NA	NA	TGTGCCAGCAGCCTCATACAGGATCGCGGAAACACCATATATTTT	CASSLIQDRGNTIYF
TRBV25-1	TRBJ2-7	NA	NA	TGTGCCAGCAGTAAACCAGGGCCCGCCTACGAGCAGTACTTC	CASSKPGPAYEQYF
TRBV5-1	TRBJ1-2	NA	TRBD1	TGCGCCAGCAGCTCCGGGACAGGGGGCAACGGCTACACCTTC	CASSSGTGGNGYTF